This T cell receptor (beta chain) stems from a study of cytomegalovirus exposure and HLA in healthy donors. Overall study results and limits: According to a later analysis, donors in an Asian-associated ancestry cluster reportedly had fewer N-insertions than the approximately 720-donor mean.

V trimming: 0 bases; J trimming: 2 bases; junction bases outside the gene matches: 3. The germline V gene encodes CDR1 GTSNPN and CDR2 SVGIG (reference sequence). The CDR3 is made up of 15 amino acids. For this clone: Antigen specificity is unknown.

The PCR contained 60 Vbeta and 13 Jbeta primers. The authors' processing: An analysis that came later counted around 80 million unique TCR beta chains, around 10 million shared. Using immunoSEQ multiplex PCR, the repertoire was profiled, and TCRdb retains in-frame clones only, with some absent. V and J calls and clone size follow that table, whereas D and trimming were derived from the DNA. The data contain about 67,000 clones, roughly nine tenths of them singletons. The origin of this receptor is a woman aged 30 to 39 in good health and CMV-seropositive. V and J are TRBV30 and TRBJ2-5; 10 bases fit TRBD2. The sample consisted of PBMCs. CDR3 loop: CAWSVFSGGQETQYF. In nucleotides, the CDR3 is TGTGCCTGGAGTGTATTTAGCGGGGGGCAAGAGACCCAGTACTTC.